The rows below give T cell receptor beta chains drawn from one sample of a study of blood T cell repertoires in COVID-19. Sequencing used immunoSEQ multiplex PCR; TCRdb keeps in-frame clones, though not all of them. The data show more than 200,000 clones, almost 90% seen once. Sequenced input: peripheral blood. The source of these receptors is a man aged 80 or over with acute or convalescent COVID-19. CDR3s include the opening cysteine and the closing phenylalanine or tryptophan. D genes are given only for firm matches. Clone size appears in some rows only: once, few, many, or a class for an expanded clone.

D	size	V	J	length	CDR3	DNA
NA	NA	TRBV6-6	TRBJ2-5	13	CASSTGLGETQYF	TGTGCCAGCAGCACAGGGCTAGGAGAGACCCAGTACTTC
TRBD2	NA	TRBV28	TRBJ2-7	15	CASSSPGRLPYEQYF	TGTGCCAGCAGTTCTCCCGGGAGGCTTCCCTACGAGCAGTACTTC
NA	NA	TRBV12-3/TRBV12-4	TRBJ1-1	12	CASSFGNTEAFF	TGTGCCAGCAGTTTCGGGAACACTGAAGCTTTCTTT
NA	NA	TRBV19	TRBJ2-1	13	CASSPSSRDEQFF	TGTGCCAGTAGTCCAAGTAGCCGGGATGAGCAGTTCTTC
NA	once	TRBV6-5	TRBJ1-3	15	CASSPGATSGNTIYF	TGTGCCAGCAGCCCAGGGGCAACCTCTGGAAACACCATATATTTT
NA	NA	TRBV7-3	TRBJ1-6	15	CASSLSSSYNSPLHF	TGTGCCAGCAGCTTAAGTTCTTCGTATAATTCACCCCTCCACTTT
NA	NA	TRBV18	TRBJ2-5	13	CASSLNREETQYF	TGTGCCAGCTCACTCAACAGGGAGGAGACCCAGTACTTC
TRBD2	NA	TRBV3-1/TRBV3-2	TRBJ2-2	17	CASSQADGGRDHGELFF	TGTGCCAGCAGCCAAGCGGACGGCGGGAGGGACCACGGGGAGCTGTTTTTT
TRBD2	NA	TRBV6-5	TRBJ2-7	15	CASSSWTSGGYEQYF	TGTGCCAGCAGTTCGTGGACTAGCGGGGGCTACGAGCAGTACTTC
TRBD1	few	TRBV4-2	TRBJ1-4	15	CASSQMGQGAEKLFF	TGTGCCAGCAGCCAGATGGGACAGGGGGCTGAAAAACTGTTTTTT
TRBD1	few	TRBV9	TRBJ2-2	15	CASSPRTGAGGELFF	TGTGCCAGCAGCCCCAGGACAGGGGCGGGCGGGGAGCTGTTTTTT
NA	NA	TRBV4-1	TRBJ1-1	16	CASRGGWMLDDTEAFF	TGCGCCAGCAGGGGAGGGTGGATGTTAGACGACACTGAAGCTTTCTTT
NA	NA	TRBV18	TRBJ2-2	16	CASSPLGRPNTGELFF	TGTGCCAGCTCACCACTTGGGCGTCCTAACACCGGGGAGCTGTTTTTT
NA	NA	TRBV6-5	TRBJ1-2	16	CASSYSGVEDISGYTF	TGTGCCAGCAGTTACTCCGGGGTTGAAGACATCTCGGGCTACACCTTC
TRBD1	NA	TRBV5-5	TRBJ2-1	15	CASRGTVIPYNEQFF	TGTGCCAGCAGAGGGACAGTAATACCCTACAATGAGCAGTTCTTC
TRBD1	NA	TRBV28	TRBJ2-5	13	CASSSGQQETQYF	TGTGCCAGCAGTTCGGGACAGCAAGAGACCCAGTACTTC
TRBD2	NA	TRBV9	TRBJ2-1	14	CASSAGTSVNEQFF	TGTGCCAGCAGCGCCGGGACTAGCGTTAATGAGCAGTTCTTC
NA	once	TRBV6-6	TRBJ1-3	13	CASRDSGRNTIYF	TGTGCCAGCAGGGACAGTGGACGGAACACCATATATTTT
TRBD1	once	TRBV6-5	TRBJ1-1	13	CASASQGDTEAFF	TGTGCCAGCGCGAGTCAGGGGGACACTGAAGCTTTCTTT
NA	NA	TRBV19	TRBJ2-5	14	CASSIGRAQETQYF	TGTGCCAGTAGTATAGGGCGGGCACAAGAGACCCAGTACTTC
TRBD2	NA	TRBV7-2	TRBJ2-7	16	CASSLGTSGSSYEQYF	TGTGCCAGCAGCTTAGGGACTAGCGGGAGCTCCTACGAGCAGTACTTC
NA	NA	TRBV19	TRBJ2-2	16	CASSPGWDTYTGELFF	TGTGCCAGTAGCCCGGGCTGGGACACCTACACCGGGGAGCTGTTTTTT
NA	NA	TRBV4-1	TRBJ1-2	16	CASSQDDRFNSYGYTF	TGCGCCAGCAGCCAAGACGACAGGTTTAACTCGTATGGCTACACCTTC
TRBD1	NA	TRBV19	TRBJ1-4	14	CASSRDRENEKLFF	TGTGCCAGTAGCCGGGACAGGGAAAATGAAAAACTGTTTTTT
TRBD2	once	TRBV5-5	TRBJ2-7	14	CASSRSSGAYEQYF	TGTGCCAGCAGCCGTTCTAGCGGAGCCTACGAGCAGTACTTC
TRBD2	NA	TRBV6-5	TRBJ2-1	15	CASRSLAGNHNEQFF	TGTGCCAGCAGGTCCCTAGCGGGGAACCACAATGAGCAGTTCTTC
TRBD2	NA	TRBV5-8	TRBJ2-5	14	CASSPGGGRETQYF	TGTGCCAGCAGCCCGGGGGGGGGCCGGGAGACCCAGTACTTC
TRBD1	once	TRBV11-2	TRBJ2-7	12	CASSQTGGEQYF	TGTGCCAGCAGCCAGACAGGGGGTGAGCAGTACTTC
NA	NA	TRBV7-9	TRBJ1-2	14	CASSLVVSGYGYTF	TGTGCCAGCAGCTTAGTAGTTAGCGGATATGGCTACACCTTC
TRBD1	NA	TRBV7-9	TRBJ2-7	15	CASSLGDRYLSEQYF	TGTGCCAGCAGCTTGGGGGACAGATACCTTAGCGAGCAGTACTTC
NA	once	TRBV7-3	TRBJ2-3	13	CASKRKSTDTQYF	TGTGCCAGCAAGCGGAAAAGCACAGATACGCAGTATTTT
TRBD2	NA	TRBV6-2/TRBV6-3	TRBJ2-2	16	CASSYTGLAKAGELFF	TGTGCCAGCAGTTACACCGGACTAGCTAAGGCCGGGGAGCTGTTTTTT
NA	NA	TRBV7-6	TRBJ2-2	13	CASSPVLSGELFF	TGTGCCAGCAGCCCCGTCCTCTCCGGGGAGCTGTTTTTT
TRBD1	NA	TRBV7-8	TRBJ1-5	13	CASSWDRDQPQHF	TGTGCCAGCAGCTGGGACAGGGATCAGCCCCAGCATTTT
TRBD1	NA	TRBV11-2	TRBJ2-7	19	CASTPRGGTGTGNSYEQYF	TGTGCCAGCACCCCTAGAGGGGGAACCGGGACAGGGAACTCCTACGAGCAGTACTTC
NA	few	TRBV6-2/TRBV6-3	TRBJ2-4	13	CASSYSAEGIQYF	TGTGCCAGCAGTTACTCCGCGGAGGGCATTCAGTACTTC
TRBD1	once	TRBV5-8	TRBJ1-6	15	CASSFVRGLSSPLHF	TGTGCCAGCAGCTTTGTCAGGGGGTTGAGTTCACCCCTCCACTTT
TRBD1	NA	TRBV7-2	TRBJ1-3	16	CASSYTGTGGGNTIYF	TGTGCCAGCAGTTACACCGGGACAGGGGGGGGAAACACCATATATTTT
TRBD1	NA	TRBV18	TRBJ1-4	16	CASSPGQPATNEKLFF	TGTGCCAGCTCACCGGGACAGCCAGCAACTAATGAAAAACTGTTTTTT
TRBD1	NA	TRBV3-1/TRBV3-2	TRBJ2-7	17	CASSQVGRGTGGYEQYF	TGTGCCAGCAGCCAAGTGGGAAGGGGGACAGGCGGCTACGAGCAGTACTTC
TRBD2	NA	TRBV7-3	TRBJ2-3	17	CASSLNIAGASTDTQYF	TGTGCCAGCAGCTTAAATATAGCGGGAGCAAGCACAGATACGCAGTATTTT
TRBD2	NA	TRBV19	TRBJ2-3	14	CASRVGLGGDTQYF	TGTGCCAGTAGAGTGGGACTAGGAGGAGATACGCAGTATTTT
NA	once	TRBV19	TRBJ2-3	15	CASSPQGARTDTQYF	TGTGCCAGTAGTCCACAGGGCGCGAGGACAGATACGCAGTATTTT
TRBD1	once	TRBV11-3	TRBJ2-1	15	CASSMTGNSYNEQFF	TGTGCCAGCAGCATGACAGGGAACTCCTACAATGAGCAGTTCTTC
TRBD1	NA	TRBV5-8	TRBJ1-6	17	CASSSTGTGIYNSPLHF	TGTGCCAGCAGCTCTACCGGGACAGGGATCTATAATTCACCCCTCCACTTT
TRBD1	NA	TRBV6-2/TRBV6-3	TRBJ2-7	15	CASSPFGQVSYEQYF	TGTGCCAGCAGCCCTTTCGGACAGGTCTCCTACGAGCAGTACTTC